Presented here are 9 T cell receptor beta chains from one specimen sequenced in a study of OX40 agonist ivuxolimab in advanced cancers. Generated by immunoSEQ multiplex PCR, the TCRdb table keeps only in-frame clones and is missing some. The table has about 13,000 clones, 65% to 85% seen once. The specimen comprised CD4+ or CD8+ T cells sorted from blood, sampled in a trial of the OX40 agonist ivuxolimab. The receptors were gathered from an adult with an advanced solid tumor such as melanoma, head and neck, liver or kidney cancer.

The chain uses TRBV5-6 and TRBJ2-7; 8 positions agree with TRBD1. CDR3 length equals 14 residues. V was clipped by 2 bases and J by 2 bases; unmatched bases: 3. Per germline, CDR1 SGHDT and CDR2 YYEEEE. The CDR3 region has the DNA TGTGCCAGCAGCTTCTCGGGACAGGCCTACGAGCAGTACTTC. This codes for CASSFSGQAYEQYF.

The V and J genes are TRBV7-9 and TRBJ2-2; D unresolved. Trimming cost V 1 base and J 2 bases, with 11 bases left between them. Looked up from germline, CDR1 is SEHNR and CDR2 is FQNEAQ (reference sequence). The CDR3 has 16 amino acids. CDR3 DNA sequence: TGTGCCAGCAGCTTAGACGTGGGCCGTAACACCGGGGAGCTGTTTTTT. Translated: CASSLDVGRNTGELFF.

This chain joins TRBV2 and TRBJ2-3, with a tentative D call TRBD2 (6 bases). In germline, CDR1 is SNHLY, CDR2 FYNNEI. The CDR3 consists of 14 residues. V lost 5 bases and J 4 bases, leaving 13 bases between the germline ends. This CDR3 reads CASSLAGGADTQYF. The CDR3 DNA sequence: TGTGCCAGCAGTTTAGCCGGGGGTGCAGATACGCAGTATTTT.

V is TRBV13 and J is TRBJ2-7; a possible D gene is TRBD2 (5 bases). The CDR3 loop spans 12 amino acids. CDR1 is PRHDT, CDR2 FYEKMQ, per germline (reference sequence). Trimming removed 4 bases from V and 6 bases from J, with 10 bases in between. The chain's CDR3 is CASSSSRGEQYF. CDR3 DNA: TGTGCCAGCAGCTCGTCTCGGGGCGAGCAGTACTTC.

The rearrangement joins TRBV7-9 to TRBJ1-1; D gene uncertain. Per the germline V gene, CDR1 is SEHNR and CDR2 is FQNEAQ (reference sequence). CDR3 length: 15 residues. Trimming took off 1 base at V and 0 bases at J, with 9 bases between the two ends. DNA for the CDR3: TGTGCCAGCAGCTTAGTGGGTTTCATGAACACTGAAGCTTTCTTT. Translating gives CASSLVGFMNTEAFF.

The chain joins TRBV6-6 to TRBJ2-1; D possibly corresponds to TRBD2 (5 bases). The CDR3 is 15 amino acids. Germline V CDR1 and CDR2: MNHNY, SVGAGI (reference sequence). The V end lost 4 bases, the J end lost 6 bases, and 16 bases lay between the germline ends. CDR3 in amino acids: CASSSGLEATNEQFF. In DNA form, the CDR3 reads TGTGCCAGCAGTTCTGGACTGGAAGCGACCAATGAGCAGTTCTTC.

This clone is classed as medium-sized (0.01 to 0.1%). This chain joins TRBV9 and TRBJ1-3, with 7 bases lining up with TRBD1. Per germline, CDR1 SGDLS and CDR2 YYNGEE. V lost 4 bases and J lost 0; bases outside the gene matches: 10. This CDR3 is 17 amino acids long. The CDR3 spells CASSKTGSLSSGNTIYF. The CDR3 DNA is TGTGCCAGCAGCAAGACAGGGTCTCTAAGCTCTGGAAACACCATATATTTT.

The V call is TRBV10-2, the J call TRBJ1-1; TRBD1 aligns across 10 bases. Germline CDR1 reads WSHSY; CDR2 reads SAAADI. V shed 8 bases, J shed 4 bases, and the junction held 4 bases outside the gene matches. There are 13 residues in the CDR3. The CDR3 loop reads CASRQGAITEAFF. CDR3 coding DNA: TGCGCCAGCCGACAGGGGGCGATCACTGAAGCTTTCTTT.

The V call is TRBV27, the J call TRBJ1-4; D possibly corresponds to TRBD1 (6 bases). The germline V and J ends were trimmed by 0 bases and 10 bases, with 21 bases remaining between them. The CDR3 length is 17 residues. Germline CDR1 reads MNHEY; CDR2 reads SMNVEV (reference sequence). CDR3 DNA: TGTGCCAGCAGTTTATCACCCCCGGGGGCCGGGGAGGGAAAACTGTTTTTT. Translating gives CASSLSPPGAGEGKLFF.